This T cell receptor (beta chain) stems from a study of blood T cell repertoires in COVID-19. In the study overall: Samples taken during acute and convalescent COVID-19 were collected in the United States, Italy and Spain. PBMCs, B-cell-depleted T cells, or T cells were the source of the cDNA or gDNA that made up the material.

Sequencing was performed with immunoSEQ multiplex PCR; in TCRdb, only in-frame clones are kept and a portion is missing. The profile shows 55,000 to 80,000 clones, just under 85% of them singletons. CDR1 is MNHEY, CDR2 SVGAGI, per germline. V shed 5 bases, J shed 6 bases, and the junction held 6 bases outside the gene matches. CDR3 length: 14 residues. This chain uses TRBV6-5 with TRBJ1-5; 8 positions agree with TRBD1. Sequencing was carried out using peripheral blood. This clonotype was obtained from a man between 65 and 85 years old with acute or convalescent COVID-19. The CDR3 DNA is TGTGCCAGCAGTATGGCAGGGGGCGGTCAGCCCCAGCATTTT. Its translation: CASSMAGGGQPQHF.